The 29 T cell receptor beta chains listed next were all sequenced from one sample in a study of graft-versus-host responses after intestinal transplantation (dated by TCRdb to the early 2020s). Their target antigens are unknown. This sample's time point label indicates: cells obtained before transplantation from donor or recipient. Libraries were made using the immunoSEQ multiplex PCR assay. The table comes from immuneACCESS by way of TCRdb, which keeps in-frame sequences with V and J called. Part of the clones is missing from these tables; in studies checked, under half for an unresolved V gene and the rest for unknown reasons. The table for this sample lists around 100,000 clones; about 88% of them were counted only once. In total, the top ten clones hold around 1% of the sample. The input for sequencing was unstimulated CD4+ T cells sorted from spleen or lymph node cells, taken before transplant. All receptors derive from a human donor who was the organ donor for an intestinal transplant.

This clone turned up a few times. This CDR3 is CATWGQGYTF. The DNA for the CDR3 is TGTGCCACCTGGGGACAAGGCTACACCTTC. The V call is TRBV28, the J call TRBJ1-2, with D perhaps matching TRBD1 (6 bases). Germline lookup yields CDR1 MDHEN and CDR2 SYDVKM. V lost 10 bases and J 8 bases, leaving 11 bases between the germline ends. This CDR3 has 10 amino acids.

This rearrangement joins TRBV7-6 to TRBJ1-4; D gene ambiguous. CDR3 size: 15 residues. V was pared by 4 bases and J by 4 bases, with 13 bases between. The germline V gene has CDR1 SGHVS and CDR2 FNYEAQ. DNA of the CDR3: TGTGCCAGCAGCTCTGGAAGCTTCGGTAATGAAAAACTGTTTTTT. This translates into CASSSGSFGNEKLFF.

This chain joins TRBV6-1 and TRBJ2-3; D gene ambiguous. This CDR3 has 15 amino acids. V gave up 2 bases and J gave up 4 bases, with 13 bases separating them. Germline assignment: CDR1 MNHNS and CDR2 SASEGT. CDR3 in DNA: TGTGCCAGCAGTGAAAGGGATTCCGGCGCAGATACGCAGTATTTT. This codes for CASSERDSGADTQYF.

V and J are TRBV30 and TRBJ2-5; 7 nucleotides align to TRBD1. The CDR3 length is 14 residues. With 0 bases clipped from V and 2 bases from J, the junction kept 3 bases outside the gene matches. Germline loops: CDR1 GTSNPN, CDR2 SVGIG (reference sequence). The DNA of the CDR3 is TGTGCCTGGAGTGTATTCAGGGGGCAAGAGACCCAGTACTTC. Translation gives CAWSVFRGQETQYF.

The chain has TRBV5-4 and TRBJ2-5; 7 bases are shared with TRBD2. This CDR3 is 15 amino acids long. Germline values: CDR1 SGHNT, CDR2 YYREEE (reference sequence). With 3 bases clipped from V and 5 bases from J, the junction kept 10 bases outside the gene matches. CDR3 coding DNA: TGTGCCAGCAGCTCCGGGACTACCAATTTCGAGACCCAGTACTTC. This codes for CASSSGTTNFETQYF.

The chain couples TRBV11-2 to TRBJ2-7; D is unclear. Germline CDR1 reads SGHAT; CDR2 reads FQNNGV. V was shortened by 7 bases and J by 0 bases, with 16 bases between the two germline ends. This CDR3 region has 15 residues. CDR3 nucleotides: TGTGCCAGCACCCTAACGGACGGAAGCTCCTACGAGCAGTACTTC. It translates to CASTLTDGSSYEQYF.

The chain is built from TRBV19 and TRBJ1-2; D uncertain. V lost 4 bases, J lost 2 bases, and 14 bases lay in between. The CDR3 is made up of 15 amino acids. In germline, CDR1 is LNHDA, CDR2 SQIVND (reference sequence). This chain's CDR3 is CASSTDFGDNYGYTF. The DNA of the CDR3 is TGTGCCAGTAGTACCGATTTCGGCGACAACTATGGCTACACCTTC.

V and J are TRBV13 and TRBJ2-3, with D maybe TRBD1 (6 bases). Germline V gene data show CDR1 as PRHDT and CDR2 as FYEKMQ (reference sequence). The CDR3 runs 15 residues. V dropped 1 base and J dropped 2 bases, with 10 bases sitting between them. CDR3 amino acids: CASSLAGVNTDTQYF. The CDR3 region has the DNA TGTGCCAGCAGCTTAGCAGGGGTCAACACAGATACGCAGTATTTT.

The chain couples TRBV30 to TRBJ2-7; no reliable D call. The CDR3 runs to 14 residues. Trimming shortened V by 1 base and J by 3 bases, and 13 bases separated the two germline ends. The germline V gene has CDR1 GTSNPN and CDR2 SVGIG (reference sequence). The CDR3 protein is CAWSAWRTDYEQYF. The CDR3 DNA is TGTGCCTGGAGTGCCTGGCGGACGGACTACGAGCAGTACTTC.

The chain links TRBV7-2 to TRBJ2-7, with 9 bases aligning to TRBD2. The CDR3 runs 15 residues. The germline CDR1 and CDR2 sequences are SGHTA and FQGNSA. V gave up 3 bases and J gave up 0 bases; unmatched junction bases: 3. The CDR3: CASSFSGGSSYEQYF. DNA for the CDR3: TGTGCCAGCAGCTTCAGCGGGGGGAGCTCCTACGAGCAGTACTTC.

CDR3 amino acids: CAWSERHNSPLHF. The CDR3, as DNA: TGTGCCTGGAGTGAACGTCATAATTCACCCCTCCACTTT. The chain recombines TRBV30 with TRBJ1-6; D is unclear. Trimming pared 1 base from V and 5 bases from J, leaving 6 bases between. Germline values: CDR1 GTSNPN, CDR2 SVGIG (reference sequence). This CDR3 region has 13 residues.

The chain combines TRBV6-5 with TRBJ2-7, with D possibly being TRBD2 (5 bases). Trimming took 6 bases from V and 3 from J, leaving 18 bases between them. CDR3 length: 15 residues. Germline V gives CDR1 MNHEY, CDR2 SVGAGI. This CDR3 reads CASSLGTGFFYEQYF. The CDR3 nucleotides read TGTGCCAGCAGCTTAGGCACGGGGTTCTTCTACGAGCAGTACTTC.

This chain uses TRBV4-1 with TRBJ1-5; no clear D. The CDR3 is made up of 15 amino acids. V was clipped by 2 bases and J by 7 bases, with 15 bases between them. The germline CDR1 and CDR2 sequences are MGHRA and YSYEKL. The CDR3 nucleotides read TGCGCCAGCAGCCAACTGATAGGGAATCGGCAGCCCCAGCATTTT. Protein sequence: CASSQLIGNRQPQHF.

This chain joins TRBV7-2 and TRBJ2-5, with D possibly matching TRBD1 (6 bases). V was pared by 5 bases and J by 1 base, with 14 bases between. From germline, CDR1 is SGHTA and CDR2 FQGNSA. The CDR3 is 15 residues long. CDR3 sequence: CASSRSGTTQETQYF. The CDR3 nucleotides read TGTGCCAGCAGCCGTTCCGGGACAACCCAAGAGACCCAGTACTTC. Using reference TRBV7-2 and TRBJ2-5 for the parts outside the CDR3, the full variable domain is GAGVSQSPSNKVTEKGKDVELRCDPISGHTALYWYRQSLGQGLEFLIYFQGNSAPDKSGLPSDRFSAERTGGSVSTLTIQRTQQEDSAVYLCASSRSGTTQETQYFGPGTRLLVL.

The CDR3 region has the DNA TGTGCCATCCGCCGGGGGGGCGGGGGGGACCTGGATACGCAGTATTTT. Protein product: CAIRRGGGGDLDTQYF. This chain connects TRBV10-3 to TRBJ2-3; the match to TRBD2 covers 9 bases. V shed 8 bases, J shed 6 bases, and the junction held 15 bases outside the gene matches. The V gene's germline CDR1 is ENHRY and CDR2 SYGVKD. The CDR3 extends over 16 amino acids.

V gene TRBV6-1 combines with J gene TRBJ2-3; no reliable D call. Looked up from germline, CDR1 is MNHNS and CDR2 is SASEGT. CDR3 length: 13 amino acids. The V gene lost 4 bases and the J gene lost 0 bases, with 5 bases spanning the gap. Here the CDR3 reads CASSVTSTDTQYF. The CDR3 region has the DNA TGTGCCAGCAGTGTTACAAGCACAGATACGCAGTATTTT.

The V gene is TRBV30, the J gene TRBJ2-3, with D unclear. Looked up from germline, CDR1 is GTSNPN and CDR2 is SVGIG (reference sequence). V shed 2 bases and J shed 0 bases, with 9 bases lying between them. The length of the CDR3 is 14 residues. The CDR3 DNA reads as TGTGCCTGGAGTAGCCAGGCCAGCACAGATACGCAGTATTTT. Amino acid sequence: CAWSSQASTDTQYF. The complete variable domain, with remaining parts taken from reference TRBV30 and TRBJ2-3, reads SQTIHQWPATLVQPVGSPLSLECTVEGTSNPNLYWYRQAAGRGLQLLFYSVGIGQISSEVPQNLSASRPQDRQFILSSKKLLLSDSGFYLCAWSSQASTDTQYFGPGTRLTVL.

The rearrangement uses TRBV4-2 and TRBJ2-2; a weak D match, TRBD1 (6 bases). The V gene lost 5 bases and the J gene lost 4 bases, with 17 bases spanning the gap. Germline V gene data show CDR1 as LGHNA and CDR2 as YNFKEQ. The CDR3 length is 16 residues. CDR3 bases: TGTGCCAGCAGCAAGGAGGACAGCTTAATCACCGGGGAGCTGTTTTTT. Translation gives CASSKEDSLITGELFF.

As DNA, the CDR3 is TGTGCCAGCAGACTTAAGCGGGGAGCCCGCACAGATACGCAGTATTTT. Its translation: CASRLKRGARTDTQYF. V usage is TRBV5-4 and J usage is TRBJ2-3; 7 bases line up with TRBD2. J lost 1 base, V lost 5 bases, and 10 bases had no gene match. Germline-derived CDR1 and CDR2 are SGHNT and YYREEE (reference sequence). CDR3 length: 16 amino acids.

This rearrangement joins TRBV15 to TRBJ2-2, with D uncertain. V lost 1 base, J lost 7 bases, and 7 bases lay in between. The CDR3 is 13 amino acids. In germline, CDR1 is LNHNV, CDR2 YYDKDF (reference sequence). The CDR3 sequence: CATSRGDGGELFF. The CDR3 region has the DNA TGTGCCACCAGCAGAGGGGATGGCGGGGAGCTGTTTTTT.

The rearrangement links TRBV11-2 to TRBJ1-4; tentatively, D is TRBD1 (5 bases). Trimming removed 5 bases at V and 8 bases at J, with 12 bases between. CDR3 size: 13 residues. The germline gives CDR1 SGHAT, CDR2 FQNNGV. The CDR3 region has the DNA TGTGCCAGCAGCCCTACGGGGGTAGAAAAACTGTTTTTT. Residues: CASSPTGVEKLFF.

The gene calls are TRBV25-1 and TRBJ2-6, with D possibly matching TRBD2 (5 bases). Germline CDR1 MGHDK, CDR2 SYGVNS. The V end lost 5 bases, the J end lost 1 base, and 18 bases lay between the germline ends. The CDR3 sequence is 18 residues long. Written as DNA, the CDR3 is TGTGCCAGCAGTCCTATGGAGGTGTGGGGATCTGGGGCCAACGTCCTGACTTTC. It is translated as CASSPMEVWGSGANVLTF.

This chain uses TRBV4-2 with TRBJ1-1; no clear D. V was cut by 1 base and J by 0 bases, with 3 bases left in between. This CDR3 region has 13 residues. The germline V gene has CDR1 LGHNA and CDR2 YNFKEQ. The CDR3 protein is CASSQGVNTEAFF. The CDR3 DNA reads TGTGCCAGCAGCCAAGGGGTGAACACTGAAGCTTTCTTT.

The CDR3 DNA follows: TGCGCCAGCAGCCAAGAATCCACTAGCGGGGTCTCCTACGAGCAGTACTTC. It encodes CASSQESTSGVSYEQYF. The V and J genes are TRBV4-1 and TRBJ2-7, with TRBD2 matching over 10 bases. The V gene's germline CDR1 is MGHRA and CDR2 YSYEKL. Trimming cost V 0 bases and J 0 bases; bases outside gene matches: 5. This CDR3 spans 17 amino acids.

J is TRBJ2-7 and V is TRBV30; D possibly corresponds to TRBD1 (6 bases). V was pared by 8 bases and J by 2 bases, with 16 bases between. The CDR3 spans 13 residues. Germline lookup yields CDR1 GTSNPN and CDR2 SVGIG (reference sequence). CDR3 DNA: TGTGCCGGTGACAGGAATGTGCCCTACGAGCAGTACTTC. Its protein product is CAGDRNVPYEQYF.

This clone was seen only a few times. The chain links TRBV6-6 to TRBJ1-1; D remains ambiguous. CDR3 length equals 12 residues. Per germline, CDR1 MNHNY and CDR2 SVGAGI (reference sequence). V shed 2 bases and J shed 1 base, with 2 bases lying between them. The CDR3 DNA is TGTGCCAGCAGTTACAGGAACACTGAAGCTTTCTTT. Protein sequence: CASSYRNTEAFF.

The rearrangement links TRBV2 to TRBJ2-5; 8 bases match TRBD2. V lost 8 bases and J lost 9; bases outside the gene matches: 11. Germline V lookup: CDR1 SNHLY, CDR2 FYNNEI. The CDR3 sequence is 13 residues long. The CDR3 region is CASAGDGGAPQYF. The CDR3 DNA reads TGTGCCAGCGCAGGTGACGGGGGGGCGCCCCAGTACTTC. Together with reference TRBV2 and TRBJ2-5, the CDR3 gives the full variable domain: EPEVTQTPSHQVTQMGQEVILRCVPISNHLYFYWYRQILGQKVEFLVSFYNNEISEKSEIFDDQFSVERPDGSNFTLKIRSTKLEDSAMYFCASAGDGGAPQYFGPGTRLLVL.

This clone has more than one count but fewer than ten. This sequence joins TRBV7-2 and TRBJ1-1; D might be TRBD1 (6 bases). CDR1 is SGHTA, CDR2 FQGNSA, per germline. The CDR3 runs 15 residues. V was cut by 2 bases and J by 2 bases, with 12 bases left in between. CDR3 amino acids: CASSLRTVLNTEAFF. For the CDR3, the DNA is TGTGCCAGCAGCTTAAGGACAGTTTTAAACACTGAAGCTTTCTTT.

CDR3 nucleotide sequence: TGCGCCAGCATGAGGGTGGACTATGGCTACACCTTC. Translation gives CASMRVDYGYTF. The rearrangement uses TRBV10-2 and TRBJ1-2; D not resolved. The V and J ends lost 7 bases and 3 bases respectively, with 9 bases between them. This CDR3 comprises 12 residues. Germline loops: CDR1 WSHSY, CDR2 SAAADI.